The 29 T cell receptor beta chains listed next were all sequenced from one sample in a study of CD8 T cells in Susac syndrome. RNA amounts of about 0.5 to 1 ug underwent reverse transcription with random hexamers. Each CDR3 protein gets one entry after TCRdb re-called the immunoSEQ multiplex PCR reads with MiXCR. The sample lists about 85,000 distinct CDR3 sequences, 95% occurring once. Material for sequencing was CD8+ T cells from PBMCs. Source of these receptors: a human donor with Susac syndrome.

The chain has TRBV30 and TRBJ2-7, with D hard to call. V lost 2 bases, J lost 2 bases, and 10 bases lay in between. CDR1 is GTSNPN, CDR2 SVGIG, per germline (reference sequence). This CDR3 is 13 amino acids long. Here the CDR3 DNA reads TGTGCCTGGAGTACGGGTGGGCCCTACGAGCAGTACTTC. This gives the protein CAWSTGGPYEQYF.

The chain joins TRBV13 to TRBJ2-5, with TRBD2 identical over 8 bases. Germline lookup yields CDR1 PRHDT and CDR2 FYEKMQ (reference sequence). J lost 2 bases, V lost 4 bases, and 6 bases had no gene match. The CDR3 consists of 15 residues. CDR3 loop: CASSSGGPTQETQYF. For the CDR3, the DNA is TGTGCCAGCAGCTCGGGAGGGCCCACTCAAGAGACCCAGTACTTC.

The chain links TRBV15 to TRBJ1-5; perhaps TRBD1 as D (5 bases). Germline assignment: CDR1 LNHNV and CDR2 YYDKDF (reference sequence). The CDR3 extends over 15 amino acids. Trimming left V 1 base short and J 6 bases short, with 13 bases between. This chain's CDR3 is CATSRVVGTGQPQHF. In DNA, the CDR3 is TGTGCCACCAGCAGAGTGGTAGGGACGGGTCAGCCCCAGCATTTT.

The rearrangement joins TRBV5-6 to TRBJ2-1; TRBD2 matches 8 bases. The length of the CDR3 is 14 residues. Trimming removed 5 bases from V and 1 base from J; junction bases left unmatched: 2. Germline CDR1 SGHDT, CDR2 YYEEEE. CDR3 nucleotide sequence: TGTGCCAGCAGGAGCGGGAGTTCCTACAATGAGCAGTTCTTC. It encodes CASRSGSSYNEQFF.

This chain uses TRBV30 with TRBJ1-1, with D uncertain. This CDR3 is 13 amino acids long. Trimming stripped 0 bases from V and 2 bases from J, with 7 bases between. Germline V gives CDR1 GTSNPN, CDR2 SVGIG (reference sequence). CDR3 in amino acids: CAWSVEANTEAFF. CDR3 in DNA: TGTGCCTGGAGTGTAGAGGCTAACACTGAAGCTTTCTTT. Combining the CDR3 with reference TRBV30 and TRBJ1-1 gives the whole variable domain SQTIHQWPATLVQPVGSPLSLECTVEGTSNPNLYWYRQAAGRGLQLLFYSVGIGQISSEVPQNLSASRPQDRQFILSSKKLLLSDSGFYLCAWSVEANTEAFFGQGTRLTVV.

In nucleotides, the CDR3 is TGTGCCAGCGCAACAAGTCAACCGCAACATGGCATGAACACTGAAGCTTTCTTT. As protein: CASATSQPQHGMNTEAFF. V is TRBV7-9 and J is TRBJ1-1; D ambiguous. The germline V gene encodes CDR1 SEHNR and CDR2 FQNEAQ (reference sequence). This CDR3 has 18 residues. Trimming shortened V by 8 bases and J by 0 bases, and 25 bases separated the two germline ends.

The chain joins TRBV6-5 to TRBJ1-5; 7 bases match TRBD1. V was pared by 6 bases and J by 2 bases, with 4 bases of the junction left unmatched. The CDR3 runs to 14 residues. Germline V lookup: CDR1 MNHEY, CDR2 SVGAGI. CDR3 nucleotides: TGTGCCAGCAGGCGACAGGGAGGCAATCAGCCCCAGCATTTT. Translating it yields CASRRQGGNQPQHF.

The chain carries TRBV4-2 and TRBJ2-2; 12 positions match TRBD2. The CDR3 spans 16 residues. Germline trimming cut 4 bases from V and 8 bases from J; bases unmatched to any gene: 8. Germline V gene data show CDR1 as LGHNA and CDR2 as YNFKEQ. The CDR3 bases are TGTGCCAGCAGCCCCCGACTAGCGGGAGTAGAGGGGGAGCTGTTTTTT. Protein: CASSPRLAGVEGELFF.

The chain carries TRBV5-4 and TRBJ2-1; 12 bases match TRBD2. The germline V gene has CDR1 SGHNT and CDR2 YYREEE (reference sequence). The J segment lost 6 bases and the V segment lost 4 bases, leaving 5 bases of the junction unmatched. CDR3 length: 15 residues. The CDR3 loop reads CASSRLAGDRNEQFF. The CDR3 nucleotides read TGTGCCAGCAGCCGACTAGCGGGAGATCGCAATGAGCAGTTCTTC.

This sequence joins TRBV2 and TRBJ2-4, with 9 bases that match TRBD2. J was trimmed by 9 bases and V by 7 bases; bases with no gene match: 10. The CDR3 has 14 amino acids. CDR1 is SNHLY, CDR2 FYNNEI, per germline. The CDR3 loop is CASKVAGAIGIQYF. CDR3 bases: TGTGCCAGCAAAGTAGCGGGAGCGATAGGCATTCAGTACTTC.

The rearrangement uses TRBV20-1 and TRBJ2-1, with 8 bases lining up with TRBD2. V dropped 0 bases and J dropped 4; count of bases not matched to a gene: 8. Germline lookup yields CDR1 DFQATT and CDR2 SNEGSKA (reference sequence). The CDR3 runs to 16 residues. The CDR3 coding sequence is TGCAGTGCTAGAGACCGGAGTAGCGGGAATTACAATGAGCAGTTCTTC. Its translation is CSARDRSSGNYNEQFF.

The V gene is TRBV25-1, the J gene TRBJ2-5, with D perhaps matching TRBD2 (6 bases). This CDR3 contains 14 residues. Trimming stripped 3 bases from V and 4 bases from J, with 12 bases between. The germline CDR1 and CDR2 sequences are MGHDK and SYGVNS. CDR3 in DNA: TGTGCCAGCAGTGAGGGTTGGGGAGGAGAGACCCAGTACTTC. It codes for CASSEGWGGETQYF.

The chain employs TRBV19 and TRBJ2-7; TRBD2 aligns across 11 bases. V gave up 2 bases and J gave up 3 bases; unmatched junction bases: 3. From germline, CDR1 is LNHDA and CDR2 SQIVND (reference sequence). This CDR3 has 15 amino acids. CDR3 sequence reads: CASSISLAGDYEQYF. The CDR3 DNA reads as TGTGCCAGTAGTATATCACTAGCGGGAGACTACGAGCAGTACTTC.

The J gene is TRBJ2-1, the V gene TRBV6-5, with 8 bases identical to TRBD2. The V segment lost 2 bases and the J segment 3 bases; nucleotides outside the gene matches: 6. CDR3 size: 16 residues. Germline CDR1 is MNHEY and CDR2 is SVGAGI. CDR3 sequence reads: CASSYQREGGYNEQFF. CDR3 DNA sequence: TGTGCCAGCAGTTACCAACGGGAGGGGGGCTACAATGAGCAGTTCTTC.

The chain is built from TRBV27 and TRBJ2-6; possibly TRBD1 for D (6 bases). Looked up from germline, CDR1 is MNHEY and CDR2 is SMNVEV (reference sequence). The CDR3 consists of 14 residues. Trimming pared 6 bases from V and 2 bases from J, leaving 8 bases between. The CDR3, as DNA: TGTGCCAGCAGGCCAGGGGCTGGGGCCAACGTCCTGACTTTC. Encoded protein: CASRPGAGANVLTF. Together with reference TRBV27 and TRBJ2-6, the CDR3 gives the full variable domain: EAQVTQNPRYLITVTGKKLTVTCSQNMNHEYMSWYRQDPGLGLRQIYYSMNVEVTDKGDVPEGYKVSRKEKRNFPLILESPSPNQTSLYFCASRPGAGANVLTFGAGSRLTVL.

The chain is built from TRBV25-1 and TRBJ2-1; D call uncertain. Germline V gives CDR1 MGHDK, CDR2 SYGVNS. The length of the CDR3 is 14 residues. Between the trimmed V and J ends, which lost 5 bases and 0 bases, there was a span of 8 bases. The CDR3 region has the DNA TGTGCCAGCAGTAGCCCCAGCTCCTACAATGAGCAGTTCTTC. Its protein product is CASSSPSSYNEQFF.

The chain carries TRBV5-6 and TRBJ2-5; no firm D call. The CDR3 length is 11 residues. CDR1 and CDR2 (germline): SGHDT, YYEEEE. Deletions cut 6 bases from V and 4 bases from J, with 7 bases between. The DNA of the CDR3 is TGTGCCAGCACGCATGGAGAGACCCAGTACTTC. It codes for CASTHGETQYF.

The rearrangement joins TRBV4-1 to TRBJ2-7, with D possibly matching TRBD2 (6 bases). The CDR3 runs to 14 residues. Trimming took 1 base from V and 6 from J, leaving 13 bases between them. Germline V lookup: CDR1 MGHRA, CDR2 YSYEKL. CDR3 protein: CASSQVGGIGEQYF. CDR3 coding DNA: TGCGCCAGCAGCCAAGTGGGGGGAATCGGCGAGCAGTACTTC.

Turning to this clonotype: Compared with germline, one end of the junction differs, possibly owing to a read error. The CDR3 DNA reads as TGTGCTAGTGGTTTGGACTCTGGGGCCAACGTCCTGACATTC. Residues: CASGLDSGANVLTF. This chain joins TRBV12-5 and TRBJ2-6; weak D call: TRBD1 (5 bases). The CDR3 extends over 14 amino acids. Germline CDR1 LGHNT, CDR2 FRNRAP.

V and J are TRBV23-1 and TRBJ2-5; either TRBD1 or TRBD2 may supply D (6 bases each). TRBV23-1 is given ORF status, its function remaining uncertain. The germline V and J ends were trimmed by 8 bases and 2 bases, with 12 bases remaining between them. The CDR3 contains 13 residues. The CDR3 DNA reads as TGCGCCAGCCTTCGAGGGGGGCAAGAGACCCAGTACTTC. Translation: CASLRGGQETQYF.

This clonotype came up a few times. The chain employs TRBV27 and TRBJ2-1; unclear D gene. V gave up 5 bases and J gave up 7 bases, with 9 bases separating them. The CDR3 totals 12 residues. Germline V gives CDR1 MNHEY, CDR2 SMNVEV (reference sequence). CDR3 nucleotide sequence: TGTGCCAGCAGTCCCGGCAGAAATGAGCAGTTCTTC. As protein: CASSPGRNEQFF.

V and J are TRBV20-1 and TRBJ2-7, with 7 bases identical to TRBD2. J lost 0 bases, V lost 3 bases, and 8 bases had no gene match. Germline CDR1 DFQATT, CDR2 SNEGSKA (reference sequence). The length of the CDR3 is 15 residues. The DNA for the CDR3 is TGCAGTGCTAGCCCGACTAGCCGGATCTCCTACGAGCAGTACTTC. Its protein is CSASPTSRISYEQYF.

Here the CDR3 DNA reads TGTGCCAGCAGAGCCTCGGGACTAGCGAATGAGCAGTTCTTC. This sequence encodes CASRASGLANEQFF. The chain carries TRBV6-6 and TRBJ2-1; 10 positions match TRBD2. The CDR3 sequence is 14 residues long. The germline gives CDR1 MNHNY, CDR2 SVGAGI (reference sequence). V was clipped by 6 bases and J by 7 bases; unmatched bases: 6.

J is TRBJ2-1 and V is TRBV28; 9 positions agree with TRBD2. Unmatched junction bases numbered 16, after V lost 6 bases and J lost 4 bases. Per the germline V gene, CDR1 is MDHEN and CDR2 is SYDVKM. This CDR3 region has 18 residues. CDR3 sequence: CASRHRNRTTSGYNEQFF. The CDR3, as DNA: TGTGCCAGCAGACACAGAAACCGAACGACTAGCGGATACAATGAGCAGTTCTTC.

This clonotype came up once. This chain links TRBV10-3 with TRBJ2-7, with 16 bases identical to TRBD2. The trim removed 3 bases at V and 5 bases at J, leaving 7 bases unmatched. This CDR3 spans 17 amino acids. From germline, CDR1 is ENHRY and CDR2 SYGVKD. This CDR3 reads CAISEPGLAGGGDEQYF. DNA of the CDR3: TGTGCCATCAGTGAACCGGGACTAGCGGGAGGGGGGGACGAGCAGTACTTC.

The gene calls are TRBV29-1 and TRBJ2-7, with D unresolved. The ends were cut back, 4 bases at V and 5 bases at J, with 6 bases in the middle. In germline, CDR1 is SQVTM, CDR2 ANQGSEA. The CDR3 contains 10 residues. The CDR3 is CSVVQHEQYF. The CDR3 DNA follows: TGCAGCGTTGTACAGCACGAGCAGTACTTC.

This rearrangement joins TRBV6-2 or TRBV6-3 to TRBJ2-1; maybe TRBD2 (5 bases). Germline loops: CDR1 MNHEY, CDR2 SVGEGT. With 7 bases removed from V and 7 bases from J, the gap between germline ends came to 8 bases. The CDR3 totals 11 residues. CDR3 amino acids: CASTPGNEQFF. The CDR3 DNA is TGTGCCAGCACCCCGGGGAATGAGCAGTTCTTC.

This clonotype was seen just once. The chain combines TRBV29-1 with TRBJ1-3, with 8 bases aligning to TRBD1. V lost 7 bases, J lost 0 bases, and 8 bases stayed unmatched. CDR3 length equals 15 residues. Germline CDR1 is SQVTM and CDR2 is ANQGSEA. As DNA, the CDR3 is TGCAGCGCCACCGGGACAGGCTACTCTGGAAACACCATATATTTT. This encodes CSATGTGYSGNTIYF.

V gene TRBV2 combines with J gene TRBJ1-2; D is perhaps TRBD1 (5 bases). The CDR3 is 12 amino acids. The V and J ends lost 5 bases and 4 bases respectively, with 8 bases between them. The germline V gene has CDR1 SNHLY and CDR2 FYNNEI. In DNA, the CDR3 is TGTGCCAGCAGTTTAGGGACCTATGGCTACACCTTC. This translates into CASSLGTYGYTF.